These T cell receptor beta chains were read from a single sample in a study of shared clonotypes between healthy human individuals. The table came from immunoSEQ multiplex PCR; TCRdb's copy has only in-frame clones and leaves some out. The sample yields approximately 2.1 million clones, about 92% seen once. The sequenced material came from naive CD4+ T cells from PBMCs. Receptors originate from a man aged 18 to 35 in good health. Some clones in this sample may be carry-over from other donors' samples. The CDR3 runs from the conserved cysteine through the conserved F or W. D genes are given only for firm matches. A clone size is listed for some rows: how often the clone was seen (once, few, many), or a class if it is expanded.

CDR3 protein: CSVDRGYNEQFF
CDR3 DNA: TGCAGCGTTGATAGAGGATACAATGAGCAGTTCTTC
clone size: NA
J gene: TRBJ2-1
V gene: TRBV29-1
D gene: NA

CDR3 protein: CASSTRHLRYEQYF
CDR3 DNA: TGTGCCAGCAGTACCCGACACCTCAGGTACGAGCAGTACTTC
clone size: NA
J gene: TRBJ2-7
V gene: TRBV6-1
D gene: NA

CDR3 protein: CASSLGERERHEQFF
CDR3 DNA: TGCGCCAGCAGCTTGGGAGAGCGGGAGAGACATGAGCAGTTCTTC
clone size: once
J gene: TRBJ2-1
V gene: TRBV5-1
D gene: TRBD2

CDR3 protein: CASSPRTSGFSYEQYF
CDR3 DNA: TGTGCCAGCTCACCGCGAACTAGCGGCTTTTCCTACGAGCAGTACTTC
clone size: NA
J gene: TRBJ2-7
V gene: TRBV18
D gene: TRBD2

CDR3 protein: CASRLAGMADTQYF
CDR3 DNA: TGTGCCAGCAGGTTAGCGGGAATGGCAGATACGCAGTATTTT
clone size: NA
J gene: TRBJ2-3
V gene: TRBV28
D gene: TRBD2

CDR3 protein: CASTRGGTRNEQFF
CDR3 DNA: TGCGCCAGCACAAGAGGCGGGACTCGCAATGAGCAGTTCTTC
clone size: once
J gene: TRBJ2-1
V gene: TRBV10-1
D gene: NA

CDR3 protein: CASSARDRGQSSGANVLTF
CDR3 DNA: TGTGCCAGCAGCGCTCGGGACAGGGGCCAAAGCTCTGGGGCCAACGTCCTGACTTTC
clone size: NA
J gene: TRBJ2-6
V gene: TRBV9
D gene: TRBD1

CDR3 protein: CASSLGDNQQPQHF
CDR3 DNA: TGTGCCAGCAGTTTAGGGGACAATCAACAGCCCCAGCATTTT
clone size: NA
J gene: TRBJ1-5
V gene: TRBV28
D gene: NA

CDR3 protein: CASSGGKSYEQYF
CDR3 DNA: TGTGCCAGCAGCGGTGGAAAGTCCTACGAGCAGTACTTC
clone size: NA
J gene: TRBJ2-7
V gene: TRBV11-1
D gene: NA

CDR3 protein: CASSLGTGGLYGYTF
CDR3 DNA: TGTGCCAGCAGCTTAGGTACAGGGGGACTCTATGGCTACACCTTC
clone size: NA
J gene: TRBJ1-2
V gene: TRBV7-2
D gene: TRBD1

CDR3 protein: CASSRDIRNTEAFF
CDR3 DNA: TGCGCCAGCAGCCGGGACATACGAAACACTGAAGCTTTCTTT
clone size: NA
J gene: TRBJ1-1
V gene: TRBV5-1
D gene: NA

CDR3 protein: CASSVGASGTDTQYF
CDR3 DNA: TGTGCCAGCAGCGTAGGGGCTAGCGGGACAGATACGCAGTATTTT
clone size: NA
J gene: TRBJ2-3
V gene: TRBV9
D gene: TRBD2

CDR3 protein: CASSQTAQSSGNTIYF
CDR3 DNA: TGCGCCAGCAGCCAAACCGCGCAGAGCTCTGGAAACACCATATATTTT
clone size: NA
J gene: TRBJ1-3
V gene: TRBV4-1
D gene: NA

CDR3 protein: CASSHLDFSGNTIYF
CDR3 DNA: TGTGCCAGCAGCCACCTGGACTTCTCTGGAAACACCATATATTTT
clone size: NA
J gene: TRBJ1-3
V gene: TRBV14
D gene: NA

CDR3 protein: CASKNWESYEQYF
CDR3 DNA: TGTGCCAGCAAAAACTGGGAGTCCTACGAGCAGTACTTC
clone size: once
J gene: TRBJ2-7
V gene: TRBV6-5
D gene: NA

CDR3 protein: CASSLADRGETF
CDR3 DNA: TGTGCCAGCAGCTTGGCCGACAGGGGTGAGACCTTC
clone size: once
J gene: TRBJ1-2
V gene: TRBV5-4
D gene: TRBD1

CDR3 protein: CASSQGDHWGLSGNTIYF
CDR3 DNA: TGCGCCAGCAGCCAAGGAGATCACTGGGGACTCTCTGGAAACACCATATATTTT
clone size: NA
J gene: TRBJ1-3
V gene: TRBV4-1
D gene: NA

CDR3 protein: CASSQGSSSYNEQFF
CDR3 DNA: TGTGCCAGCAGCCAAGGAAGTTCCTCCTACAATGAGCAGTTCTTC
clone size: NA
J gene: TRBJ2-1
V gene: TRBV14
D gene: NA

CDR3 protein: CASSVASSRYNEQFF
CDR3 DNA: TGTGCCAGCAGCGTAGCTTCGTCCAGGTACAATGAGCAGTTCTTC
clone size: NA
J gene: TRBJ2-1
V gene: TRBV9
D gene: NA

CDR3 protein: CASSPVGGSRGAYEQFF
CDR3 DNA: TGCGCCAGCAGCCCCGTCGGGGGGTCCCGGGGGGCCTATGAGCAGTTCTTC
clone size: NA
J gene: TRBJ2-1
V gene: TRBV4-3
D gene: NA

CDR3 protein: CASSAAPGLAGSYEQYF
CDR3 DNA: TGTGCCAGCAGTGCAGCTCCGGGACTAGCGGGGTCCTACGAGCAGTACTTC
clone size: NA
J gene: TRBJ2-7
V gene: TRBV28
D gene: TRBD2

CDR3 protein: CASSLTTVSTDTQYF
CDR3 DNA: TGTGCCAGCTCACTCACGACAGTTAGCACAGATACGCAGTATTTT
clone size: NA
J gene: TRBJ2-3
V gene: TRBV18
D gene: NA

CDR3 protein: CASSEAPTGRGTEAFF
CDR3 DNA: TGTGCCAGCAGTGAAGCGCCCACAGGGAGGGGTACTGAAGCTTTCTTT
clone size: once
J gene: TRBJ1-1
V gene: TRBV6-1
D gene: NA

CDR3 protein: CASSSIGHYEQYF
CDR3 DNA: TGTGCCAGCAGCTCTATCGGACACTACGAGCAGTACTTC
clone size: NA
J gene: TRBJ2-7
V gene: TRBV11-2
D gene: NA

CDR3 protein: CSVRGQKAEAFF
CDR3 DNA: TGCAGCGTAAGGGGGCAGAAAGCTGAAGCTTTCTTT
clone size: few
J gene: TRBJ1-1
V gene: TRBV29-1
D gene: TRBD1

CDR3 protein: CASSLPQSQETQYF
CDR3 DNA: TGTGCCAGCAGCTTGCCCCAATCCCAAGAGACCCAGTACTTC
clone size: once
J gene: TRBJ2-5
V gene: TRBV5-4
D gene: NA

CDR3 protein: CASSLTRGRFQPQHF
CDR3 DNA: TGTGCCAGCAGCTTGACCAGGGGGCGGTTTCAGCCCCAGCATTTT
clone size: NA
J gene: TRBJ1-5
V gene: TRBV7-2
D gene: TRBD1

CDR3 protein: CASSLSSGAAPSYEQYF
CDR3 DNA: TGTGCCAGCAGCCTGTCCTCTGGAGCGGCGCCCTCCTACGAGCAGTACTTC
clone size: once
J gene: TRBJ2-7
V gene: TRBV7-3
D gene: NA

CDR3 protein: CASSVSSGSSYNEQFF
CDR3 DNA: TGTGCCAGCAGTGTATCTAGCGGGAGCTCCTACAATGAGCAGTTCTTC
clone size: NA
J gene: TRBJ2-1
V gene: TRBV6-1
D gene: TRBD2

CDR3 protein: CASSFGAGTSRTDTQYF
CDR3 DNA: TGTGCCAGCAGCTTTGGGGCCGGGACTAGCCGCACAGATACGCAGTATTTT
clone size: NA
J gene: TRBJ2-3
V gene: TRBV7-3
D gene: TRBD2

CDR3 protein: CASSLQTADYGTAFF
CDR3 DNA: TGTGCCAGCTCACTCCAAACCGCAGATTATGGGACAGCTTTCTTT
clone size: few
J gene: TRBJ1-1
V gene: TRBV18
D gene: NA

CDR3 protein: CASSLVGENTEAFF
CDR3 DNA: TGTGCCAGCAGCTTGGTTGGTGAGAACACTGAAGCTTTCTTT
clone size: few
J gene: TRBJ1-1
V gene: TRBV5-4
D gene: NA

CDR3 protein: CASSQGAAGYEQYF
CDR3 DNA: TGCGCCAGCAGCCAAGGGGCAGCGGGTTACGAGCAGTACTTC
clone size: NA
J gene: TRBJ2-7
V gene: TRBV4-3
D gene: NA

CDR3 protein: CASSLDNQPNIQYF
CDR3 DNA: TGCGCCAGCAGCTTGGACAATCAGCCAAACATTCAGTACTTC
clone size: NA
J gene: TRBJ2-4
V gene: TRBV5-1
D gene: NA

CDR3 protein: CASSQTTGVLEKLFF
CDR3 DNA: TGTGCCAGCTCACAGACGACAGGGGTCCTTGAAAAACTGTTTTTT
clone size: NA
J gene: TRBJ1-4
V gene: TRBV18
D gene: TRBD1

CDR3 protein: CASSLVGTRSYNEQFF
CDR3 DNA: TGCGCCAGCAGCTTGGTGGGGACCCGCTCCTACAATGAGCAGTTCTTC
clone size: NA
J gene: TRBJ2-1
V gene: TRBV5-1
D gene: NA

CDR3 protein: CASSQAGLALNTEAFF
CDR3 DNA: TGCGCCAGCAGCCAAGCTGGATTGGCTCTGAACACTGAAGCTTTCTTT
clone size: NA
J gene: TRBJ1-1
V gene: TRBV4-1
D gene: NA

CDR3 protein: CASTQLTARGPQPQHF
CDR3 DNA: TGTGCCAGCACCCAACTCACGGCCAGGGGGCCTCAGCCCCAGCATTTT
clone size: NA
J gene: TRBJ1-5
V gene: TRBV28
D gene: TRBD1

CDR3 protein: CASSLGTGYNEQFF
CDR3 DNA: TGCGCCAGCAGCTTAGGGACAGGCTACAATGAGCAGTTCTTC
clone size: NA
J gene: TRBJ2-1
V gene: TRBV5-1
D gene: TRBD1

CDR3 protein: CASSGRGLAGGNEQFF
CDR3 DNA: TGCGCCAGCAGCGGCCGGGGACTAGCGGGAGGAAATGAGCAGTTCTTC
clone size: NA
J gene: TRBJ2-1
V gene: TRBV5-1
D gene: TRBD2

CDR3 protein: CASSPTPAAQAFF
CDR3 DNA: TGTGCCAGCAGCCCTACCCCGGCCGCACAAGCTTTCTTT
clone size: NA
J gene: TRBJ1-1
V gene: TRBV11-3
D gene: NA

CDR3 protein: CASSPPTRSTDTQYF
CDR3 DNA: TGCGCCAGCAGCCCACCGACGAGGAGCACAGATACGCAGTATTTT
clone size: NA
J gene: TRBJ2-3
V gene: TRBV4-1
D gene: NA

CDR3 protein: CASSVSRNQPQHF
CDR3 DNA: TGTGCCAGTAGTGTAAGTAGAAATCAGCCCCAGCATTTT
clone size: NA
J gene: TRBJ1-5
V gene: TRBV19
D gene: NA

CDR3 protein: CASSPAGSSFYGYTF
CDR3 DNA: TGCGCCAGCAGCCCCGCGGGCAGTTCGTTCTATGGCTACACCTTC
clone size: NA
J gene: TRBJ1-2
V gene: TRBV4-3
D gene: NA

CDR3 protein: CASSRSDTDTQYF
CDR3 DNA: TGTGCCAGCAGTAGATCCGACACAGATACGCAGTATTTT
clone size: NA
J gene: TRBJ2-3
V gene: TRBV6-4
D gene: NA

CDR3 protein: CASSLATETQYF
CDR3 DNA: TGTGCCAGCAGTTTAGCGACAGAGACCCAGTACTTC
clone size: NA
J gene: TRBJ2-5
V gene: TRBV28
D gene: NA

CDR3 protein: CASSLQPNTGELFF
CDR3 DNA: TGTGCCAGCAGCCTACAACCGAACACCGGGGAGCTGTTTTTT
clone size: NA
J gene: TRBJ2-2
V gene: TRBV11-2
D gene: NA

CDR3 protein: CASSAQEGTGAEETQYF
CDR3 DNA: TGTGCCAGCAGCGCCCAAGAGGGGACAGGGGCGGAGGAGACCCAGTACTTC
clone size: NA
J gene: TRBJ2-5
V gene: TRBV7-2
D gene: TRBD1

CDR3 protein: CAWSIGLAGYNEQFF
CDR3 DNA: TGTGCCTGGAGCATCGGACTAGCGGGGTACAATGAGCAGTTCTTC
clone size: NA
J gene: TRBJ2-1
V gene: TRBV30
D gene: TRBD2

CDR3 protein: CASSMGGLGPQHF
CDR3 DNA: TGTGCCAGTAGTATGGGAGGACTGGGGCCCCAGCATTTT
clone size: few
J gene: TRBJ1-5
V gene: TRBV19
D gene: NA

CDR3 protein: CATTDRTYEQYF
CDR3 DNA: TGTGCCACCACAGACAGGACCTACGAGCAGTACTTC
clone size: NA
J gene: TRBJ2-7
V gene: TRBV15
D gene: NA

CDR3 protein: CASAPSGENTEAFF
CDR3 DNA: TGTGCTAGTGCCCCCAGTGGGGAGAACACTGAAGCTTTCTTT
clone size: NA
J gene: TRBJ1-1
V gene: TRBV12-5
D gene: NA

CDR3 protein: CASSLSGGDGNTIYF
CDR3 DNA: TGTGCCAGCAGCCTGTCGGGGGGCGACGGAAACACCATATATTTT
clone size: NA
J gene: TRBJ1-3
V gene: TRBV28
D gene: NA

CDR3 protein: CASSLGTSGREETQYF
CDR3 DNA: TGCGCCAGCAGCTTGGGGACTAGCGGGAGAGAAGAGACCCAGTACTTC
clone size: NA
J gene: TRBJ2-5
V gene: TRBV5-1
D gene: TRBD2

CDR3 protein: CASREGSNYGYTF
CDR3 DNA: TGTGCCAGCAGGGAGGGCAGTAACTATGGCTACACCTTC
clone size: NA
J gene: TRBJ1-2
V gene: TRBV6-6
D gene: NA

CDR3 protein: CASSEWTAFGNTIYF
CDR3 DNA: TGTGCCAGCAGTGAGTGGACAGCGTTCGGAAACACCATATATTTT
clone size: NA
J gene: TRBJ1-3
V gene: TRBV6-1
D gene: NA

CDR3 protein: CASSLVWDLGEQYF
CDR3 DNA: TGCGCCAGCAGCTTGGTGTGGGACTTGGGCGAGCAGTACTTC
clone size: NA
J gene: TRBJ2-7
V gene: TRBV5-1
D gene: NA

CDR3 protein: CASSPALQISGNTIYF
CDR3 DNA: TGTGCCAGTAGTCCTGCTCTTCAAATCTCTGGAAACACCATATATTTT
clone size: few
J gene: TRBJ1-3
V gene: TRBV19
D gene: NA

CDR3 protein: CASAGLQETQYF
CDR3 DNA: TGTGCCAGTGCCGGTTTGCAAGAGACCCAGTACTTC
clone size: NA
J gene: TRBJ2-5
V gene: TRBV7-2
D gene: NA